Listed below are T cell receptor beta chains from one sample, sequenced in a study of PD-L1 blockade in urothelial cancer. Clones were read by immunoSEQ multiplex PCR, and TCRdb kept only the in-frame ones, dropping some. The sample lists approximately 100,000 clones, under 85% occurring once. Sequences were derived from PBMCs, sampled around atezolizumab (anti-PD-L1) treatment. These receptors came from a man aged 45 to 65 with urothelial cancer. CDR3s include the opening cysteine and the closing phenylalanine or tryptophan. The D gene is left open where the match is weak. Some rows have no size entry. The others give once, few or many, or a class for an expanded clone.

v_call	d_call	clone_size	j_call	cdr3_aa	cdr3_nt
TRBV15	NA	NA	TRBJ2-7	CATSRDTQGTYEQYF	TGTGCCACCAGCAGAGATACGCAGGGGACCTACGAGCAGTACTTC
TRBV7-7	NA	NA	TRBJ1-5	CASSLGGRRGSNQPQHF	TGTGCTAGCAGCTTAGGGGGACGGAGGGGTAGCAATCAGCCCCAGCATTTT
TRBV20-1	NA	once	TRBJ1-1	CSAPRTEAFF	TGCAGTGCCCCGAGGACTGAAGCTTTCTTT
TRBV6-1	NA	NA	TRBJ2-1	CASSTDRSSYNEQFF	TGTGCCAGCAGTACCGACAGGAGCTCCTACAATGAGCAGTTCTTC
TRBV29-1	NA	NA	TRBJ1-2	CSGDQGPDGYTF	TGCAGCGGAGACCAGGGCCCGGATGGCTACACCTTC
TRBV11-2	NA	few	TRBJ1-2	CASSPQANYGYTF	TGTGCCAGCAGCCCACAAGCTAACTATGGCTACACCTTC
TRBV18	TRBD1	once	TRBJ1-2	CASSPLDRDQNNYGYTF	TGTGCCAGCTCACCCCTCGACAGGGACCAAAATAACTATGGCTACACCTTC
TRBV7-5	NA	NA	TRBJ1-1	CARSLASSMNTEAFF	TGTGCCAGAAGCTTGGCCAGTTCCATGAACACTGAAGCTTTCTTT
TRBV6-1	TRBD1	NA	TRBJ1-4	CASQQGANEKLFF	TGTGCCAGCCAACAGGGGGCAAATGAAAAACTGTTTTTT
TRBV10-3	TRBD2	NA	TRBJ2-1	CAISESLGLGNNEQFF	TGTGCCATCAGTGAGTCTCTCGGACTAGGAAACAATGAGCAGTTCTTC
TRBV18	NA	NA	TRBJ1-2	CASSPPGGEVRANYGYTF	TGTGCCAGCTCACCCCCGGGAGGGGAAGTTCGAGCTAACTATGGCTACACCTTC
TRBV4-2	TRBD1	NA	TRBJ2-2	CASSQGQGATGELFF	TGTGCCAGCAGCCAGGGACAGGGGGCTACCGGGGAGCTGTTTTTT
TRBV30	TRBD1	NA	TRBJ1-2	CAWSGQGGGYTF	TGTGCCTGGAGTGGACAGGGGGGTGGCTACACCTTC
TRBV9	TRBD2	NA	TRBJ2-7	CASSVGIGAGGPGKTLYEQYF	TGTGCCAGCAGCGTAGGGATCGGGGCGGGAGGGCCGGGAAAAACCCTCTACGAGCAGTACTTC
TRBV27	TRBD2	NA	TRBJ2-3	CASSFQAGGTDTQYF	TGTGCCAGCAGTTTTCAGGCGGGAGGCACAGATACGCAGTATTTT
TRBV28	NA	NA	TRBJ2-7	CASTRSDHYEQYF	TGTGCCAGCACGCGCAGCGACCACTACGAGCAGTACTTC